This is a list of T cell receptor beta chains from one sample in a study of T cell responses to AZD1222 COVID-19 vaccine. Data came from immunoSEQ multiplex PCR; TCRdb stores just in-frame clones and leaves some out. In the table there are 120,000 or so clones, roughly nine tenths of which are singletons. The specimen comprised peripheral blood, sampled on day 0 of AZD1222 vaccination. These receptors all come from an adult in good health. The CDR3 runs from the conserved cysteine through the conserved F or W. The order of the fields is clone size, D gene, V gene, J gene, CDR3 DNA, CDR3 protein. A D gene is named only where the DNA matches it firmly. Clone sizes are given selectively: once, few, many, or a class where the clone is expanded.

>.|.|TRBV7-9|TRBJ1-2
TGTGCCAGCGGCATTGAATATGGCTACACCTTC
CASGIEYGYTF
>.|.|TRBV9|TRBJ2-7
TGTGCCAGCAGCCAGAGAGGTACACACGAGCAGTACTTC
CASSQRGTHEQYF
>.|.|TRBV6-5|TRBJ1-2
TGTGCCAGCACGAGGGGGGGGCAGGAGATCTATGGCTACACCTTC
CASTRGGQEIYGYTF
>.|.|TRBV4-2|TRBJ2-3
TGTGCCAGCAGCCAAGGGACAGGCACAGATACGCAGTATTTT
CASSQGTGTDTQYF
>.|.|TRBV29-1|TRBJ2-7
TGCAGCGTTGACGGCAGGACCCCCTACGAGCAGTACTTC
CSVDGRTPYEQYF
>few|.|TRBV2|TRBJ2-2
TGTGCCAGCAGTGAACGGCCCACCGGGGAGCTGTTTTTT
CASSERPTGELFF
>once|.|TRBV7-2|TRBJ1-1
TGTGCCAGCAGCCGGGTTGGGGGAAACACTGAAGCTTTCTTT
CASSRVGGNTEAFF
>.|.|TRBV6-5|TRBJ2-1
TGTGCCAGCAGTCTTTACCGGGCCCCTCATGAGCAGTTCTTC
CASSLYRAPHEQFF
>.|.|TRBV29-1|TRBJ2-7
TGCAGCGGTGTTATTGCTGGGGCGGGTGAGCAGTACTTC
CSGVIAGAGEQYF
>.|.|TRBV5-1|TRBJ1-1
TGCGCCAGCAGCCAGCAGGGTGATGAGTACACTGAAGCTTTCTTT
CASSQQGDEYTEAFF
>.|.|TRBV7-8|TRBJ1-5
TGTGCCAGCAGCTTAGGGGGAGATCGGCCCCAGCATTTT
CASSLGGDRPQHF
>.|.|TRBV7-9|TRBJ1-2
TGTGCCAGCAGATTTGGGACCTATGGCTACACCTTC
CASRFGTYGYTF
>.|.|TRBV21-1|TRBJ2-5
TGTGCCATATTGTTGGGAGCTCCTCCGCTCGAGACCCAGTACTTC
CAILLGAPPLETQYF
>.|TRBD2|TRBV6-2/TRBV6-3|TRBJ2-1
TGTGCCAGCAGTTACTCGATTCCCCCAGCGGGAATAAGATCCTACAATGAGCAGTTCTTC
CASSYSIPPAGIRSYNEQFF
>.|.|TRBV5-1|TRBJ1-3
TGCGCCAGCAGCTTGCTGGTAAGCTCTGGAAACACCATATATTTT
CASSLLVSSGNTIYF
>.|.|TRBV3-1/TRBV3-2|TRBJ1-4
TGTGCCAGCAGCCCCACCCTTGGCCGGCAGGAAAAACTGTTTTTT
CASSPTLGRQEKLFF
>once|TRBD1|TRBV7-7|TRBJ2-3
TGTGCCAGCAGCTCAGGGACAGGGCTAGTGGATACGCAGTATTTT
CASSSGTGLVDTQYF
>.|.|TRBV6-5|TRBJ1-1
TGTGCCAGCAGTTACACAGTGAACACTGAAGCTTTCTTT
CASSYTVNTEAFF
>.|.|TRBV7-9|TRBJ1-1
TGTGCCAGCAGCTTAGTGGGATTTTGGGCTTTCTTT
CASSLVGFWAFF
>.|TRBD1|TRBV19|TRBJ1-2
TGTGCCAGTAGTATCTGGCTTCGGGGGGCCGCGGGACAGACACGCTATGGCTACACCTTC
CASSIWLRGAAGQTRYGYTF
>.|.|TRBV21-1|TRBJ2-4
TGTGCCAGCGAATCTGCCATAGCCAAAAACATTCAGTACTTC
CASESAIAKNIQYF
>few|TRBD1|TRBV19|TRBJ1-1
TGTGCCAGTAGAGTAACCGACAGGGGGAGAATGAACACTGAAGCTTTCTTT
CASRVTDRGRMNTEAFF
>.|.|TRBV6-5|TRBJ2-7
TGTGCCAGCACATGGCGGGACACATCCTACGAGCAGTACTTC
CASTWRDTSYEQYF
>once|.|TRBV6-4|TRBJ1-1
TGTGCCAGCAGTGCCGCAGGCGAGAACACTGAAGCTTTCTTT
CASSAAGENTEAFF
>.|.|TRBV28|TRBJ2-7
TGTGCCAGCACCCCACAGGGCGCTGGGTCCTACGAGCAGTACTTC
CASTPQGAGSYEQYF
>.|.|TRBV14|TRBJ1-4
TGTGCCAGCAGCCAAGGTTCCTACCGGGGGGGTCGGAATGAAAAACTGTTTTTT
CASSQGSYRGGRNEKLFF
>.|.|TRBV5-6|TRBJ1-2
TGTGCCAGCAGCCTCGCCATCAAGAGTAACTATGGCTACACCTTC
CASSLAIKSNYGYTF
>.|.|TRBV3-1/TRBV3-2|TRBJ1-2
TGTGCCAGCAGCCAAGAGGGGGCAGCCCAAAGCTATGGCTACACCTTC
CASSQEGAAQSYGYTF
>once|TRBD2|TRBV7-9|TRBJ2-5
TGTGCCAGCAGCCTACTAGCGGAAGAGACCCAGTACTTC
CASSLLAEETQYF
>once|TRBD1|TRBV7-2|TRBJ1-5
TGTGCCAGCAGCCCGAGACAGGGAAGGCAGCCCCAGCATTTT
CASSPRQGRQPQHF
>.|TRBD1|TRBV27|TRBJ1-5
TGTGCCAGCAGTTCCCGGGACAGATTTAGCAATCAGCCCCAGCATTTT
CASSSRDRFSNQPQHF